The T cell receptor (beta chain) described here comes from a study of cytomegalovirus exposure and HLA in healthy donors. This clone was picked up a small number of times. V shed 8 bases and J shed 1 base, with 15 bases lying between them. The CDR3 runs 16 residues. CDR1 is SNHLY, CDR2 FYNNEI, per germline. With 60 Vbeta and 13 Jbeta primers, the PCR was carried out. TCRdb's table, derived via immunoSEQ multiplex PCR, lists solely in-frame clones and lacks some. The sample comprises around 190,000 clones, around 82% of which are singletons, and 2% to 2.5% rests with the top ten. This TCR came from a man aged 60 to 75 in good health and CMV-seronegative. V and J are TRBV2 and TRBJ2-6, with D maybe TRBD2 (5 bases). Specimen: PBMCs. CDR3 region: CASQSRPGSGANVLTF. In DNA form, the CDR3 reads TGTGCCAGCCAATCCCGGCCGGGGTCTGGGGCCAACGTCCTGACTTTC.